Shown below are 7 T cell receptor beta chains from a single sample sequenced in a study of identical twins. One entry per CDR3 protein results from TCRdb running MiXCR on the 5' RACE reads. Here the sample spans 460,000 or so distinct CDR3 sequences, more than 13% being singletons. These data are also associated with another study on yellow fever vaccine responses in identical twins.

The sequenced material came from CD4+ T cells sorted from blood. The receptors were gathered from a woman aged 18-29 years in good health.

The chain couples TRBV7-8 to TRBJ2-5, with D perhaps matching TRBD2 (6 bases). Germline CDR1 is SGHVS and CDR2 is FQNEAQ. This CDR3 contains 15 residues. Trimming shortened V by 4 bases and J by 1 base, and 13 bases separated the two germline ends. CDR3 coding DNA: TGTGCCAGCAGCTCCCAGGGAGGCCCCCAAGAGACCCAGTACTTC. Protein: CASSSQGGPQETQYF.

This clonotype was found many times. The chain uses TRBV10-3 and TRBJ1-2, with D possibly matching TRBD1 (6 bases). Trimming took off 7 bases at V and 5 bases at J, with 14 bases between the two ends. Germline V gene sequence: CDR1 ENHRY, CDR2 SYGVKD. The CDR3 sequence is 13 residues long. The CDR3 loop reads CAITTGGAYGYTF. The CDR3 DNA follows: TGTGCCATCACTACCGGGGGGGCTTATGGCTACACCTTC.

The CDR3 region is CSARSIMTGGYYEQYF. Written as DNA, the CDR3 is TGCAGTGCTAGATCTATAATGACAGGGGGCTACTACGAGCAGTACTTC. The genes are TRBV20-1 and TRBJ2-7; 10 positions agree with TRBD1. Germline V gives CDR1 DFQATT, CDR2 SNEGSKA (reference sequence). V shed 2 bases, J shed 3 bases, and the junction held 10 bases outside the gene matches. The CDR3 runs 16 residues.

This clonotype has more than one count but fewer than ten. This chain uses TRBV5-5 with TRBJ2-1; D is undetermined. The CDR3 has 13 amino acids. Germline CDR1 and CDR2: SGHKS and YYEKEE (reference sequence). The ends were cut back, 6 bases at V and 3 bases at J, with 10 bases in the middle. CDR3 nucleotides: TGTGCCAGCAATAGTGTCGGCTACAATGAGCAGTTCTTC. Its translation is CASNSVGYNEQFF.

This clonotype was seen a handful of times. The chain employs TRBV29-1 and TRBJ2-7; TRBD2 agrees at 10 bases. V lost 4 bases to trimming and J lost 2 bases; unmatched junction nucleotides: 5. Germline V gives CDR1 SQVTM, CDR2 ANQGSEA. The CDR3 runs to 14 residues. DNA of the CDR3: TGCAGCGTTGCCAGGACTAGCGGACCCTACGAGCAGTACTTC. Its translation is CSVARTSGPYEQYF.

Here the CDR3 DNA reads TGCAGTTCCGGACTAGCCTACAATGAGCAGTTCTTC. Protein product: CSSGLAYNEQFF. V and J are TRBV20-1 and TRBJ2-1; the match to TRBD2 covers 7 bases. Germline V CDR1 and CDR2: DFQATT, SNEGSKA (reference sequence). V shed 8 bases and J 2 bases; nucleotides not matched to a gene: 3. This CDR3 is built from 12 residues.

V gene TRBV29-1 combines with J gene TRBJ2-5, with D perhaps TRBD1 (6 bases). The CDR3 consists of 11 residues. Trimming removed 6 bases from V and 5 bases from J, with 10 bases in between. Germline V CDR1 and CDR2: SQVTM, ANQGSEA. Here the CDR3 DNA reads TGCAGCGTACTCAGGGGTGAGACCCAGTACTTC. Its protein is CSVLRGETQYF.